The clone carrying this T cell receptor (beta chain) was recorded at least ten times. Its matching antigen is unknown. The sample belongs to a study of blood T cells in healthy people across ages. Overall study results and limits: Investigators treated diversity estimates from one million T cells as underestimates.

Approximately 10 milliliters was the volume of peripheral blood drawn from each donor. With a J-beta primer mix and a sample-barcoded 5' primer, a second PCR ran 7 to 11 cycles. TCRdb re-called the 5' RACE reads with MiXCR, one entry per CDR3 protein. The data contain fewer than 600,000 distinct CDR3 sequences, roughly a quarter of them singletons. The length of the CDR3 is 11 residues. Germline CDR1 is LNHDA and CDR2 is SQIVND (reference sequence). The V end was cut by 9 bases, the J end by 3 bases, with 6 bases between. These records were also assigned to another study, of T cells of mothers and their children. This second report adds: Unrelated mother-child pairs always had slightly, but never significantly, lower normalized overlap than related pairs.

J is TRBJ2-1 and V is TRBV19, with D unresolved. The TCR originated in a boy aged 2-9 years in good health. The sample comprised blood. Here the CDR3 DNA reads TGTGCCAGCAGTTTCTACAATGAGCAGTTCTTC. Its protein product is CASSFYNEQFF.